The rows below give T cell receptor beta chains drawn from one sample of a study of Ad26.COV2.S vaccination and SARS-CoV-2 variants. Generated by immunoSEQ multiplex PCR, the TCRdb table keeps only in-frame clones and is missing some. The table records approximately 420,000 clones, about 85% of them present only once. The sample here was peripheral blood, taken in a trial of Ad26.COV2.S vaccine versus placebo. The receptor source for this set is a person between 18 and 59 years old who received the Ad26.COV2.S COVID-19 vaccine or a placebo. The CDR3 runs from the conserved cysteine through the conserved F or W. A D gene is named only where the DNA matches it firmly. Not every row has a clone size; where given, it reads once, few, many or a size class.

>TRBJ1-1|TRBD1|once|TRBV20-1
CSASSFTGEYNTEAFF
TGCAGTGCTAGTTCTTTTACAGGGGAATATAACACTGAAGCTTTCTTT
>TRBJ2-1|TRBD2|.|TRBV5-4
CASTIAGGSTYNEQFF
TGTGCCAGCACCATAGCGGGGGGGTCTACCTACAATGAGCAGTTCTTC
>TRBJ1-2|.|.|TRBV27
CASSLLGGAYGYTF
TGTGCCAGCAGTTTATTGGGGGGCGCCTATGGCTACACCTTC
>TRBJ1-3|.|.|TRBV9
CASSPGREGNTIYF
TGTGCCAGCAGCCCTGGCAGGGAAGGAAACACCATATATTTT
>TRBJ1-2|.|.|TRBV3-1/TRBV3-2
CASSQGSRHYGYTF
TGTGCCAGCAGCCAAGGGTCCAGGCACTATGGCTACACCTTC
>TRBJ2-3|TRBD2|.|TRBV5-1
CASSSGLAGGVDTQYF
TGCGCCAGCAGCTCTGGACTAGCGGGGGGTGTAGATACGCAGTATTTT
>TRBJ2-3|.|.|TRBV19
CASSMGGGDTQYF
TGTGCCAGTAGTATGGGAGGAGGAGATACGCAGTATTTT
>TRBJ1-5|TRBD1|.|TRBV18
CASSPGTAGNQPQHF
TGTGCCAGCTCACCGGGGACAGCAGGCAATCAGCCCCAGCATTTT
>TRBJ1-1|.|.|TRBV5-1
CASRLGRGNTEAFF
TGCGCCAGCAGGTTGGGCAGGGGGAACACTGAAGCTTTCTTT
>TRBJ1-4|.|.|TRBV7-8
CASSLRDTYNEKLFF
TGTGCCAGCAGCTTGAGGGACACTTATAATGAAAAACTGTTTTTT
>TRBJ2-3|.|.|TRBV6-5
CASSREGPADTQYF
TGTGCCAGCAGCCGAGAAGGGCCCGCAGATACGCAGTATTTT
>TRBJ2-2|TRBD1|.|TRBV7-2
CASSLLRGTGELFF
TGTGCCAGCAGCTTACTCAGGGGGACCGGGGAGCTGTTTTTT
>TRBJ2-7|.|.|TRBV6-6
CASSRVEYEQYF
TGTGCCAGCAGTCGAGTGGAGTACGAGCAGTACTTC
>TRBJ1-1|TRBD1|.|TRBV5-1
CASSPGQGTPNTEAFF
TGCGCCAGCAGCCCCGGACAGGGAACCCCGAACACTGAAGCTTTCTTT
>TRBJ1-1|.|.|TRBV28
CASSFRAEAFF
TGTGCCAGCAGTTTTCGGGCTGAAGCTTTCTTT
>TRBJ2-3|.|.|TRBV11-2
CASSLGSYTDTQYF
TGTGCCAGCAGCTTAGGCTCCTACACAGATACGCAGTATTTT
>TRBJ2-5|TRBD1|.|TRBV7-2
CASSSRQGTGETQYF
TGTGCCAGCAGCTCCCGACAGGGAACCGGAGAGACCCAGTACTTC
>TRBJ1-2|.|.|TRBV28
CASSARMMYGYTF
TGTGCCAGCAGTGCCAGGATGATGTATGGCTACACCTTC
>TRBJ1-5|.|few|TRBV7-2
CASSLVPPNQPQHF
TGTGCCAGCAGCTTAGTCCCTCCGAACCAGCCCCAGCATTTT
>TRBJ2-7|.|.|TRBV6-5
CASSYSSSTGSYEQYF
TGTGCCAGCAGTTACTCGTCCTCGACAGGTTCCTACGAGCAGTACTTC
>TRBJ2-1|.|.|TRBV5-6
CASSLEMGVSYNEQFF
TGTGCCAGCAGCTTGGAGATGGGGGTCTCCTACAATGAGCAGTTCTTC
>TRBJ1-5|.|few|TRBV6-1
CASSETYGRDNQPQHF
TGTGCCAGCAGTGAGACCTACGGCAGAGACAATCAGCCCCAGCATTTT
>TRBJ1-1|.|.|TRBV10-3
CASHRDGTNTEAFF
TGTGCCAGCCACAGGGATGGGACGAACACTGAAGCTTTCTTT
>TRBJ2-1|.|.|TRBV7-9
CASSFRGAIGEQFF
TGTGCCAGCAGTTTTAGGGGGGCCATCGGTGAGCAGTTCTTC
>TRBJ2-7|TRBD1|.|TRBV5-1
CASSLTGDTYEQYF
TGCGCCAGCAGCTTGACAGGGGATACCTACGAGCAGTACTTC
>TRBJ1-5|.|few|TRBV27
CASSCKDQPLDQPQHF
TGTGCCAGCAGTTGCAAAGACCAGCCGTTGGATCAGCCCCAGCATTTT
>TRBJ1-2|.|.|TRBV27
CASSLSGRVYGYTF
TGTGCCAGCAGTTTATCTGGCAGAGTCTATGGCTACACCTTC
>TRBJ2-5|.|.|TRBV6-6
CASTVVAGMPFETQYF
TGTGCCAGCACCGTCGTGGCAGGGATGCCGTTTGAGACCCAGTACTTC
>TRBJ2-1|.|.|TRBV21-1
CASTSKHGTGLKNEQFF
TGTGCCAGCACCTCAAAGCATGGGACAGGGTTAAAAAATGAGCAGTTCTTC
>TRBJ1-2|TRBD1|once|TRBV6-1
CASSEVGTGGNYGYTF
TGTGCCAGCAGTGAAGTCGGGACAGGGGGTAACTATGGCTACACCTTC
>TRBJ1-2|.|.|TRBV19
CASIGAGVRNYGYTF
TGTGCCAGTATCGGCGCAGGGGTTAGGAACTATGGCTACACCTTC
>TRBJ2-5|.|.|TRBV12-3/TRBV12-4
CASSFQGGETQYF
TGTGCCAGCAGCTTCCAGGGGGGGGAGACCCAGTACTTC
>TRBJ2-3|TRBD2|.|TRBV10-1
CASSESVWRGGHKDTQYF
TGCGCCAGCAGTGAGTCGGTCTGGCGGGGGGGCCATAAAGATACGCAGTATTTT
>TRBJ1-5|TRBD1|once|TRBV4-1
CASSQGQGNFNQPQHF
TGCGCCAGCAGCCAAGGACAGGGCAACTTCAATCAGCCCCAGCATTTT
>TRBJ1-4|TRBD1|.|TRBV5-1
CASTEGASREKLFF
TGCGCCAGCACCGAGGGGGCCTCGAGAGAAAAACTGTTTTTT
>TRBJ1-5|TRBD1|.|TRBV6-5
CASSWDSANQPQHF
TGTGCCAGCAGTTGGGACAGTGCCAATCAGCCCCAGCATTTT
>TRBJ2-7|.|.|TRBV29-1
CSVEETGPSYEQYF
TGCAGCGTTGAGGAGACTGGCCCCTCCTACGAGCAGTACTTC
>TRBJ2-7|TRBD2|.|TRBV11-2
CASSLGTSGAYEQYF
TGTGCCAGCAGCCTGGGGACTAGCGGGGCCTACGAGCAGTACTTC
>TRBJ1-1|.|.|TRBV7-8
CASSLTGSSEAFF
TGTGCCAGCAGCTTAACAGGGTCCTCGGAAGCTTTCTTT
>TRBJ1-3|.|.|TRBV30
CAWSNFAAGAGNTIYF
TGTGCCTGGAGTAACTTTGCCGCCGGGGCAGGAAACACCATATATTTT
>TRBJ1-1|.|.|TRBV11-2
CASGRVGTKNTEAFF
TGTGCCAGCGGCCGCGTGGGGACAAAGAACACTGAAGCTTTCTTT
>TRBJ2-7|TRBD1|.|TRBV28
CAKLQGALPYEQYF
TGTGCCAAGCTGCAGGGGGCGCTTCCCTACGAGCAGTACTTC
>TRBJ1-5|.|.|TRBV9
CASSPGLGVEPQHF
TGTGCCAGCAGCCCCGGGCTCGGGGTAGAGCCCCAGCATTTT
>TRBJ1-6|.|.|TRBV5-1
CASSLEAESPLHF
TGCGCCAGCAGCTTGGAAGCAGAGTCACCCCTCCACTTT
>TRBJ1-1|.|.|TRBV11-2
CASSELEQAGHTEAFF
TGTGCCAGCAGTGAGCTGGAACAGGCTGGTCACACTGAAGCTTTCTTT
>TRBJ1-2|.|.|TRBV6-1
CASSENLLTGYTF
TGTGCCAGCAGTGAAAACCTCTTGACGGGCTACACCTTC
>TRBJ2-2|TRBD1|.|TRBV10-3
CAISPGTANTGELFF
TGTGCCATCAGTCCCGGGACAGCAAACACCGGGGAGCTGTTTTTT
>TRBJ2-7|.|.|TRBV6-2/TRBV6-3
CASSRESYEQYF
TGTGCCAGCAGCAGGGAGAGCTACGAGCAGTACTTC
>TRBJ1-5|TRBD1|.|TRBV3-1/TRBV3-2
CASSRGTGGNQPQHF
TGTGCCAGCAGCCGAGGGACAGGGGGCAATCAGCCCCAGCATTTT
>TRBJ2-7|.|.|TRBV2
CASSAYVHYEQYF
TGTGCCAGCAGTGCGTATGTTCACTACGAGCAGTACTTC
>TRBJ2-1|.|.|TRBV19
CASSIDGEQFF
TGTGCCAGTAGTATTGACGGGGAGCAGTTCTTC
>TRBJ2-2|.|once|TRBV30
CAWSGGRAGELFF
TGTGCCTGGAGTGGGGGGCGGGCCGGGGAGCTGTTTTTT